This T cell receptor (beta chain) was sequenced in a study of T cell changes during pregnancy in multiple sclerosis. Sequencing used immunoSEQ multiplex PCR; TCRdb keeps in-frame clones, though not all of them. Here the sample spans over 25,000 clones, roughly nine tenths being singletons. V was cut by 3 bases and J by 3 bases, with 17 bases left in between. CDR3 length: 16 residues. Germline V gene lookup returns CDR1 MNHNS and CDR2 SASEGT. The gene calls are TRBV6-1 and TRBJ1-2; D may be TRBD1 (6 bases). The receptor was isolated from a female donor with multiple sclerosis, enrolled in a pregnancy study. Sequences were derived from CD8+ T cells from peripheral blood mononuclear cells, sampled before pregnancy. The CDR3 region has the DNA TGTGCCAGCAGTGACCCAGGGGAGTTTTCGCACTATGGCTACACCTTC. It encodes CASSDPGEFSHYGYTF.